The 20 T cell receptor beta chains below all came from one sample that was sequenced in a study of cytomegalovirus exposure and HLA in healthy donors. The primer mix had 60 Vbeta and 13 Jbeta primers. Generated by immunoSEQ multiplex PCR, the TCRdb table keeps only in-frame clones and is missing some. The top ten clones hold 3.5% to 5% of a sample with about 200,000 clones, roughly 85% of them seen once. Sequenced material: PBMCs. Every receptor here comes from a woman in her 30s in good health and CMV-seropositive.

This clone appeared a few times. The chain links TRBV6-5 to TRBJ1-2; D is unclear. The germline V gene encodes CDR1 MNHEY and CDR2 SVGAGI. The CDR3 contains 12 residues. V was clipped by 4 bases and J by 7 bases, with 10 bases between them. The CDR3 here is CASSSQVAGYTF. CDR3 DNA: TGTGCCAGCAGTTCTCAGGTTGCTGGCTACACCTTC.

V is TRBV5-1 and J is TRBJ1-1; D is perhaps TRBD1 (5 bases). The V and J ends lost 5 bases and 4 bases respectively, with 21 bases between them. This CDR3 contains 16 residues. Per germline, CDR1 SGHRS and CDR2 YFSETQ. The DNA of the CDR3 is TGCGCCAGCAGACACGATTTGGACATTCTAGGCACTGAAGCTTTCTTT. Residues: CASRHDLDILGTEAFF.

This chain connects TRBV6-5 to TRBJ2-1, with 8 bases that match TRBD1. The CDR3 covers 16 residues. The ends lost 0 bases at V and 6 bases at J; junction bases unmatched: 7. Germline values: CDR1 MNHEY, CDR2 SVGAGI. For the CDR3, the DNA is TGTGCCAGCAGTTACTCCCCGGGACAGGACCTCAATGAGCAGTTCTTC. This translates into CASSYSPGQDLNEQFF.

The chain recombines TRBV7-8 with TRBJ2-1; 9 bases fit TRBD1. The germline V gene encodes CDR1 SGHVS and CDR2 FQNEAQ. Trimming removed 5 bases from V and 2 bases from J; junction bases left unmatched: 10. The CDR3 contains 17 residues. CDR3 coding DNA: TGTGCCAGCAGCCAGAGATGGGACAGGGTACCCTACAATGAGCAGTTCTTC. Its translation is CASSQRWDRVPYNEQFF.

This rearrangement joins TRBV7-9 to TRBJ2-3; 11 bases match TRBD2. The V segment lost 5 bases and the J segment 4 bases; nucleotides outside the gene matches: 17. This CDR3 spans 19 amino acids. The germline V gene encodes CDR1 SEHNR and CDR2 FQNEAQ (reference sequence). CDR3 region: CASSPRTGTSGKSADTQYF. CDR3 DNA sequence: TGTGCCAGCAGCCCCCGAACCGGGACTAGCGGAAAGAGTGCAGATACGCAGTATTTT. Using reference TRBV7-9 and TRBJ2-3 for the parts outside the CDR3, the full variable domain is DTGVSQNPRHKITKRGQNVTFRCDPISEHNRLYWYRQTLGQGPEFLTYFQNEAQLEKSRLLSDRFSAERPKGSFSTLEIQRTEQGDSAMYLCASSPRTGTSGKSADTQYFGPGTRLTVL.

V gene TRBV7-8 combines with J gene TRBJ2-2, with a tentative D call TRBD2 (5 bases). Per the germline V gene, CDR1 is SGHVS and CDR2 is FQNEAQ. With 3 bases removed from V and 5 bases from J, the gap between germline ends came to 7 bases. CDR3 length: 13 amino acids. The CDR3 reads CASSFGETGELFF. The CDR3 region has the DNA TGTGCCAGCAGCTTCGGGGAAACCGGGGAGCTGTTTTTT.

The chain carries TRBV6-1 and TRBJ1-2; 8 bases are shared with TRBD1. Unmatched junction bases numbered 3, after V lost 1 base and J lost 2 bases. Germline V gene lookup returns CDR1 MNHNS and CDR2 SASEGT. The CDR3 covers 15 residues. The CDR3: CASSEGTGRNYGYTF. The CDR3 bases are TGTGCCAGCAGTGAAGGGACAGGGCGCAACTATGGCTACACCTTC.

V usage is TRBV7-2 and J usage is TRBJ2-7, with 7 bases fitting TRBD1. This CDR3 spans 16 amino acids. The germline gives CDR1 SGHTA, CDR2 FQGNSA. Trimming cost V 3 bases and J 3 bases; bases outside gene matches: 11. This CDR3 reads CASSLASRDRDYEQYF. CDR3 DNA: TGTGCCAGCAGCTTGGCATCCCGGGACAGAGACTACGAGCAGTACTTC.

This rearrangement joins TRBV7-9 to TRBJ1-2; a possible D gene is TRBD1 (5 bases). CDR1 is SEHNR and CDR2 is FQNEAQ in the germline V gene (reference sequence). V lost 5 bases to trimming and J lost 1 base, with 14 bases between them. The CDR3 covers 15 residues. The CDR3 reads CASSAPDSFNYGYTF. The CDR3 coding sequence is TGTGCCAGCAGCGCCCCCGACAGTTTTAACTATGGCTACACCTTC.

This clone appeared once. The chain employs TRBV11-2 and TRBJ1-1; possible D gene TRBD1, 5 bases. Deletions cut 3 bases from V and 3 bases from J, with 14 bases between. Germline loops: CDR1 SGHAT, CDR2 FQNNGV. The CDR3 is 15 amino acids. CDR3 residues: CASSFSQGRDTEAFF. In DNA, the CDR3 is TGTGCCAGCAGCTTCTCGCAGGGAAGGGACACTGAAGCTTTCTTT.

V and J are TRBV6-1 and TRBJ2-7; D ambiguous. The CDR3 totals 16 residues. Germline CDR1 and CDR2: MNHNS and SASEGT. Trimming removed 2 bases at V and 3 bases at J, with 17 bases between. CDR3 in amino acids: CASSETHFPPLYEQYF. The DNA for the CDR3 is TGTGCCAGCAGTGAAACCCACTTCCCCCCGCTCTACGAGCAGTACTTC.

This clone came up a few times. The V call is TRBV12-1, the J call TRBJ1-2; the DNA was not used to check the table's D call, TRBD1. TRBV12-1 has pseudogene status. The CDR3 sequence is 16 residues long. This chain's CDR3 is CASSFAKTGQGKGYTF. CDR3 DNA sequence: TGTGCCAGCAGCTTTGCTAAGACGGGACAGGGTAAAGGCTACACCTTC.

The J gene is TRBJ2-7, the V gene TRBV27; the D gene is possibly TRBD2 (5 bases). This CDR3 is 17 amino acids long. Trimming removed 4 bases from V and 1 base from J, with 20 bases in between. The germline gives CDR1 MNHEY, CDR2 SMNVEV (reference sequence). Here the CDR3 reads CASSSTGFGTRSYEQYF. Written as DNA, the CDR3 is TGTGCCAGCAGTTCTACGGGATTCGGAACGAGGTCCTACGAGCAGTACTTC.

The rearrangement uses TRBV4-3 and TRBJ1-6; D is ambiguous. The germline gives CDR1 LGHNA, CDR2 YSLEER. V lost 0 bases, J lost 9 bases, and 12 bases lay in between. The CDR3 is made up of 15 amino acids. This chain's CDR3 is CASSQDPRGGSPLHF. In nucleotides, the CDR3 is TGCGCCAGCAGCCAAGATCCCCGGGGAGGTTCACCCCTCCACTTT.

In its sample, this clone was seen a few times. The chain recombines TRBV5-1 with TRBJ2-7, with 8 bases lining up with TRBD2. Germline-derived CDR1 and CDR2 are SGHRS and YFSETQ. This CDR3 region has 17 residues. With 7 bases clipped from V and 1 base from J, the junction kept 16 bases outside the gene matches. In DNA form, the CDR3 reads TGCGCCAGCTCTCTGGGGAGTCCAGCGGGGGAGTCCTACGAGCAGTACTTC. Translated, it gives CASSLGSPAGESYEQYF.

The J gene is TRBJ2-7, the V gene TRBV4-1; D is undetermined. Trimming took off 1 base at V and 1 base at J, with 5 bases between the two ends. Germline loops: CDR1 MGHRA, CDR2 YSYEKL. The CDR3 loop spans 13 amino acids. CDR3 sequence reads: CASSQVSSYEQYF. Here the CDR3 DNA reads TGCGCCAGCAGCCAAGTATCGTCCTACGAGCAGTACTTC.

This clone was counted between two and nine times. The chain carries TRBV5-6 and TRBJ1-5, with a possible D match to TRBD1 (6 bases). Trimming pared 3 bases from V and 7 bases from J, leaving 14 bases between. Germline V gives CDR1 SGHDT, CDR2 YYEEEE. There are 14 residues in the CDR3. The CDR3 region is CASSSKNRVQPQHF. In nucleotides, the CDR3 is TGTGCCAGCAGCTCAAAGAACAGGGTCCAGCCCCAGCATTTT.

This clone turned up a few times. This chain connects TRBV27 to TRBJ2-1; D possibly corresponds to TRBD2 (5 bases). The V gene's germline CDR1 is MNHEY and CDR2 SMNVEV (reference sequence). Trimming cost V 4 bases and J 10 bases, with 17 bases left between them. The CDR3 sequence is 14 residues long. Written as DNA, the CDR3 is TGTGCCAGCAGTTATAGAAGGGCGGGTGGAGAGCAGTTCTTC. Residues: CASSYRRAGGEQFF.

The J gene is TRBJ2-5, the V gene TRBV11-3; possible D gene TRBD2, 6 bases. This CDR3 region has 14 residues. Germline V lookup: CDR1 SGHNT, CDR2 YENEEA. Trimming left V 5 bases short and J 5 bases short, with 15 bases between. DNA for the CDR3: TGTGCCAGCAGCATCGGGAGAACGGGGGAGACCCAGTACTTC. It codes for CASSIGRTGETQYF.

The chain couples TRBV5-1 to TRBJ2-7; D unresolved. Trimming shortened V by 0 bases and J by 2 bases, and 12 bases separated the two germline ends. CDR3 length equals 15 residues. The germline V gene has CDR1 SGHRS and CDR2 YFSETQ. The DNA of the CDR3 is TGCGCCAGCAGCTTGGGTCCAGCGTCAACCTACGAGCAGTACTTC. This gives the protein CASSLGPASTYEQYF.